The clone carrying this TCR beta chain was counted at least ten times. The sample originates from a study of T cells after yellow fever vaccination. MiXCR, applied by TCRdb to the 5' RACE reads, yields one record per CDR3 protein. This table has around 25,000 distinct CDR3 sequences, approximately 3.2% appearing once. The clonotype originates from a man between 18 and 29 years old who received the YFV17D yellow fever vaccine. The specimen was PBMCs, either bulk or a sorted T-cell subset (CD4+, CD8+, memory, or dextramer-sorted; not recorded which), collected about 49 days after the first yellow fever vaccination.

The CDR3 here is CASSPGNPNTIYF. CDR3 nucleotide sequence: TGCGCCAGCAGCCCAGGGAACCCAAACACCATATATTTT. V gene TRBV5-1 combines with J gene TRBJ1-3, with a tentative D call TRBD1 (5 bases). The V end lost 4 bases, the J end lost 6 bases, and 11 bases lay between the germline ends. CDR1 is SGHRS, CDR2 YFSETQ, per germline. This CDR3 has 13 residues.